Sequencing of this T cell receptor beta chain was carried out in a study of T-cell reconstitution after alpha-beta-depleted transplantation in children. This clonotype was seen repeatedly, ten times or more. The CDR3 has 13 amino acids. Germline V gives CDR1 ENHRY, CDR2 SYGVKD. Trimming took 3 bases from V and 6 from J, leaving 9 bases between them. The library targeted TCRbeta and was prepared with unique molecular identifiers. MiXCR was run by TCRdb on the PCR reads, yielding one entry per CDR3 protein. The table lists just under 550,000 distinct CDR3 sequences, approximately 20% of them singletons, with 2.5% to 3.5% in the top ten.

The material was PBMCs from the stem cell graft donor, obtained from the stem cell graft. This receptor was identified in a human donor who donated a stem cell graft to a child with acute lymphoblastic leukemia. This chain joins TRBV10-3 and TRBJ2-1, with D possibly TRBD1 on 6 matching bases. This chain's CDR3 is CAISDGGPNEQFF. CDR3 nucleotides: TGTGCCATCAGTGATGGGGGCCCCAATGAGCAGTTCTTC.